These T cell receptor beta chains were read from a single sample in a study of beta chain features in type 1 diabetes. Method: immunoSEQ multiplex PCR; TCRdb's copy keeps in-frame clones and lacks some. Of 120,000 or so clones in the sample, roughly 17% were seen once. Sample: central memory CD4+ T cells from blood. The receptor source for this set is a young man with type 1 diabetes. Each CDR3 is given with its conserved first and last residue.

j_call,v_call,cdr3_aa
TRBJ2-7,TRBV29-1,CSVESPGGTYEQYF
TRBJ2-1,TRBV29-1,CSVEFGSLIGDEQFF
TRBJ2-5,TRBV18,CASSPGGFEDQYF
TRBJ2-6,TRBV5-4,CASSSDRSGANVLTF
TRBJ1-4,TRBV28,CASCKGGYYEKLFF
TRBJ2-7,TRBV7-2,CASSLLRGIEQYF
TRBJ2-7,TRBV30,CAWRPPVAYEQYF
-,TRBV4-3,CASSQEQGISYEQYF
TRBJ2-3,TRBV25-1,CASSLGLTDTQYF
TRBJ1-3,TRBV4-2,CASSQEGRWTGGNTIYF